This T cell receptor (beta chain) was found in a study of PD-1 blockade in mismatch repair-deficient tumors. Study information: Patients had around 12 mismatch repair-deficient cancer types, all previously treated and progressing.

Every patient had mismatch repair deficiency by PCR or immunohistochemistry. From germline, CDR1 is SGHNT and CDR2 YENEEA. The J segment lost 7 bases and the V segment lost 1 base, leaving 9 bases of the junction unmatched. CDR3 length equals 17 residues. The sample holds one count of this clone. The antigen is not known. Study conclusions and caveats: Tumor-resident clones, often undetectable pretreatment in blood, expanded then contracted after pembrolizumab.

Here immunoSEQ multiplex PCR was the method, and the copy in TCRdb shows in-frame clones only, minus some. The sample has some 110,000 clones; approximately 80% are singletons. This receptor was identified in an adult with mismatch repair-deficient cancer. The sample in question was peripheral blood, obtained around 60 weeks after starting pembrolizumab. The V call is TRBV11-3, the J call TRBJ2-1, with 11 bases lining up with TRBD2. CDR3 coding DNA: TGTGCCAGCAGCTTAGGGGTCCCGGGACTAGCGGAGAATGAGCAGTTCTTC. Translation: CASSLGVPGLAENEQFF.